The rows below give T cell receptor beta chains drawn from one sample of a study of T cell repertoires in cytomegalovirus infection. TCRdb processed the reads anew with MiXCR; each CDR3 protein has one entry. The sample consists of fewer than 700,000 distinct CDR3 sequences, roughly 24% of them appearing once. The specimen sequenced was CD8+ T cells from PBMCs. The receptor set was obtained from a human donor in good health (CMV status not recorded). Some clones in this sample may be carry-over from other donors' samples. CDR3s include the opening cysteine and the closing phenylalanine or tryptophan. D genes are given only for firm matches. A clone size is listed for some rows: how often the clone was seen (once, few, many), or a class if it is expanded.

D,size,V,J,length,CDR3,DNA
TRBD2,-,TRBV20-1,TRBJ2-7,16,CSASTINGREAYEQYF,TGCAGTGCTAGCACAATTAATGGACGGGAGGCTTACGAGCAGTACTTC
-,many,TRBV25-1,TRBJ2-3,15,CASTRASFPPDTQYF,TGTGCCAGCACTCGGGCCTCGTTCCCGCCAGATACGCAGTATTTT
-,few,TRBV7-6,TRBJ1-1,12,CASGEVGAEAFF,TGTGCCAGCGGCGAAGTGGGGGCTGAAGCTTTCTTT
TRBD1,few,TRBV20-1,TRBJ2-5,17,CSAATPPGTGGLETQYF,TGCAGTGCCGCTACTCCCCCCGGGACAGGGGGCTTAGAGACCCAGTACTTC
-,-,TRBV20-1,TRBJ2-1,16,CSARDPGVGPYNEQFF,TGCAGTGCTAGAGACCCCGGGGTTGGGCCCTACAATGAGCAGTTCTTC
-,-,TRBV5-1,TRBJ1-4,15,CASSLTDPTNEKLFF,TGCGCCAGCAGCCTGACAGATCCAACTAATGAAAAACTGTTTTTT
-,-,TRBV12-2,TRBJ2-5,17,CASRLNKKAGGQKTQYF,TGTGCAAGTCGCTTGAACAAAAAAGCGGGGGGCCAAAAGACCCAGTACTTC
TRBD2,many,TRBV4-1,TRBJ2-1,16,CASSQATSGSYNEQFF,TGCGCCAGCAGCCAAGCGACTAGCGGATCCTACAATGAGCAGTTCTTC
-,few,TRBV28,TRBJ1-1,14,CASSVGGPNTEAFF,TGTGCCAGCAGTGTAGGGGGGCCGAACACTGAAGCTTTCTTT
-,many,TRBV7-6,TRBJ1-2,15,CASRDRDGRGYGYTF,TGTGCCAGCAGAGACCGGGACGGGAGAGGCTATGGCTACACCTTC
-,-,TRBV25-1,TRBJ1-2,15,CASSEYVGGDYGYTF,TGTGCCAGCAGTGAATATGTCGGGGGAGACTATGGCTACACCTTC
TRBD1,few,TRBV4-1,TRBJ2-3,16,CASSPETGGLAWAQYF,TGCGCCAGCAGCCCAGAGACAGGGGGCCTAGCTTGGGCGCAGTATTTT
-,many,TRBV9,TRBJ1-2,14,CASSVGRQVYGYTF,TGTGCCAGCAGCGTAGGGCGCCAGGTCTATGGCTACACCTTC
TRBD2,few,TRBV4-1,TRBJ2-7,15,CASSPLASGSYEQYF,TGCGCCAGCAGCCCCCTTGCTAGCGGCTCCTACGAGCAGTACTTC
-,-,TRBV5-1,TRBJ1-2,14,CASSLDKRGDGYTF,TGCGCCAGCAGCTTGGACAAACGGGGCGATGGCTACACCTTC
-,few,TRBV12-3/TRBV12-4,TRBJ2-1,12,CASSAGAGEQFF,TGTGCCAGCAGTGCAGGGGCAGGGGAGCAGTTCTTC
-,many,TRBV10-3,TRBJ2-5,17,CAISGSRTDRREETQYF,TGTGCCATCAGTGGCTCCCGCACCGACAGGAGGGAGGAGACCCAGTACTTC
TRBD1,many,TRBV12-3/TRBV12-4,TRBJ1-2,14,CASSSRDRNYGYTF,TGTGCCAGCAGTTCCAGGGACAGGAACTATGGCTACACCTTC
-,few,TRBV27,TRBJ2-1,15,CASSLRPPSYNEQFF,TGTGCCAGCAGTTTACGCCCCCCCTCCTACAATGAGCAGTTCTTC
-,few,TRBV28,TRBJ2-5,15,CASTLDGTSQETQYF,TGTGCCAGCACGCTAGACGGGACATCTCAAGAGACCCAGTACTTC
-,-,TRBV29-1,TRBJ2-1,10,CSVEENEQFF,TGCAGCGTTGAAGAGAATGAGCAGTTCTTC
-,few,TRBV29-1,TRBJ1-2,14,CSVEGAGFTYGYTF,TGCAGCGTTGAAGGGGCAGGGTTCACATATGGCTACACCTTC
TRBD1,-,TRBV12-3/TRBV12-4,TRBJ1-6,19,CASSSRRGSRDRANSPLHF,TGTGCCAGCAGTTCCCGAAGGGGGTCCCGGGACAGGGCTAATTCACCCCTCCACTTT
TRBD1,many,TRBV28,TRBJ2-2,16,CASSITGTGGTGELFF,TGTGCCAGCAGTATCACCGGGACAGGGGGGACCGGGGAGCTGTTTTTT
-,many,TRBV7-6,TRBJ2-2,15,CASSLGGGGTGELFF,TGTGCCAGCAGCTTAGGTGGAGGGGGCACCGGGGAGCTGTTTTTT
-,-,TRBV29-1,TRBJ1-1,11,CSTQKNTEAFF,TGCAGCACCCAGAAGAACACTGAAGCTTTCTTT